These 15 T cell receptor beta chains share one sample of origin, sequenced in a study of blood T cells in healthy people across ages. A second PCR of 7 to 11 cycles used a sample-barcoded 5' primer and a J-beta primer mix. One entry per CDR3 protein, called by TCRdb with MiXCR from the 5' RACE reads. The table shows around 1,000,000 distinct CDR3 sequences, with almost 25% occurring only once. These data were also reused for a study on T cells of mothers and their children.

Sequenced sample: blood. These receptors were taken from a girl aged 2 to 9 in good health.

This clonotype occurred a few times. The chain couples TRBV20-1 to TRBJ2-1, with TRBD2 matching over 12 bases. The ends lost 4 bases at V and 9 bases at J; junction bases unmatched: 4. This CDR3 is 13 amino acids long. Germline V gene lookup returns CDR1 DFQATT and CDR2 SNEGSKA (reference sequence). CDR3 sequence reads: CSATSGGAGEQFF. DNA for the CDR3: TGCAGTGCTACTAGCGGGGGGGCCGGTGAGCAGTTCTTC.

This clonotype was counted only a few times. V and J are TRBV4-1 and TRBJ2-5; 12 positions agree with TRBD1. Trimming took 8 bases from V and 4 from J; bases not matched to a gene: 8. There are 15 residues in the CDR3. Germline V gene sequence: CDR1 MGHRA, CDR2 YSYEKL. The CDR3 sequence is CASRPGTGGLETQYF. CDR3 nucleotide sequence: TGCGCCAGCCGCCCCGGGACAGGGGGCCTAGAGACCCAGTACTTC.

This clonotype was counted between two and nine times. The genes are TRBV3-1 and TRBJ2-7; 8 nucleotides align to TRBD2. With V trimmed by 2 bases and J by 3 bases, 12 bases remained unmatched. This CDR3 is built from 17 residues. The germline gives CDR1 LGHDT, CDR2 YNNKEL (reference sequence). The CDR3 loop is CASSQNPGVAGRYEQYF. The CDR3 nucleotides are TGTGCCAGCAGCCAAAACCCTGGGGTAGCGGGACGCTACGAGCAGTACTTC.

The J gene is TRBJ2-7, the V gene TRBV27; possible D gene TRBD2, 5 bases. The CDR3 has 13 amino acids. V lost 2 bases and J lost 6, with 11 bases in between. Per the germline V gene, CDR1 is MNHEY and CDR2 is SMNVEV (reference sequence). CDR3 sequence: CASSLVTSGEQYF. The CDR3, as DNA: TGTGCCAGCAGTTTAGTTACTAGTGGCGAGCAGTACTTC.

V is TRBV20-1 and J is TRBJ2-1; D is perhaps TRBD1 or TRBD2 (5 bases each). The J call is in doubt because the DNA end fits TRBJ2-7 better. The germline gives CDR1 DFQATT, CDR2 SNEGSKA (reference sequence). This CDR3 is 13 amino acids long. The CDR3 nucleotides read TGCAGTGCAGGGACCCTGATCACCTACGAGCAGTACTTC. Translated: CSAGTLITYEQYF.

The V and J genes are TRBV18 and TRBJ2-5; perhaps TRBD1 as D (6 bases). Trimming stripped 0 bases from V and 4 bases from J, with 9 bases between. CDR1 KGHSH and CDR2 LQKENI come from the germline V gene. The CDR3 sequence is 14 residues long. In DNA form, the CDR3 reads TGTGCCAGCTCACCACCGGGCAGGGGAGAGACCCAGTACTTC. Its translation: CASSPPGRGETQYF.

The J gene is TRBJ2-1, the V gene TRBV20-1, with D possibly being TRBD2 (5 bases). V lost 8 bases, J lost 1 base, and 18 bases lay in between. CDR3 length: 15 amino acids. Germline V CDR1 and CDR2: DFQATT, SNEGSKA (reference sequence). The CDR3 protein is CSLPAEDSSYNEQFF. Written as DNA, the CDR3 is TGCAGTCTTCCCGCGGAGGACTCTTCCTACAATGAGCAGTTCTTC.

This clonotype was seen repeatedly, ten times or more. This rearrangement joins TRBV11-2 to TRBJ1-1; D not certain. The germline gives CDR1 SGHAT, CDR2 FQNNGV. This CDR3 region has 13 residues. The germline V and J ends were trimmed by 3 bases and 1 base, with 6 bases remaining between them. The CDR3 DNA is TGTGCCAGCAGCTTTTCGGCGAACACTGAAGCTTTCTTT. This codes for CASSFSANTEAFF.

This chain uses TRBV24-1 with TRBJ2-3, with TRBD1 matching over 7 bases. CDR3 length equals 15 residues. Germline V gene sequence: CDR1 KGHDR, CDR2 SFDVKD. V dropped 4 bases and J dropped 0; count of bases not matched to a gene: 3. The CDR3 loop is CATSDPGQSTDTQYF. The CDR3 nucleotides are TGTGCCACCAGTGACCCGGGACAGAGCACAGATACGCAGTATTTT.

The chain uses TRBV28 and TRBJ2-5; the match to TRBD1 covers 9 bases. CDR1 is MDHEN and CDR2 is SYDVKM in the germline V gene. The CDR3 contains 16 residues. V lost 1 base to trimming and J lost 2 bases; unmatched junction nucleotides: 5. The CDR3 DNA is TGTGCCAGCAGTTTATTCCTCGGGACAGGGCAAGAGACCCAGTACTTC. Protein sequence: CASSLFLGTGQETQYF.

With regard to this clonotype: A much bigger clone sits one base away, suggesting this may be a read error. V is TRBV18 and J is TRBJ2-7, with 7 bases aligning to TRBD2. The germline CDR1 and CDR2 sequences are KGHSH and LQKENI. The CDR3 spans 16 residues. CDR3 residues: CASSPVAGVPSNEQYF. The CDR3, as DNA: TGTGCCAGCTCACCAGTGGCGGGGGTACCCTCCAACGAGCAGTACTTC.

The chain combines TRBV7-8 with TRBJ2-1; D uncertain. The DNA matches TRBJ2-7 better at its end, which makes the J call doubtful. The CDR3 has 15 amino acids. Germline assignment: CDR1 SGHVS and CDR2 FQNEAQ. The CDR3 protein is CASSSAPGVGYEQYF. The CDR3 DNA is TGTGCCAGCAGCTCCGCCCCTGGGGTTGGTTACGAGCAGTACTTC.

The V and J genes are TRBV28 and TRBJ2-3, with 7 bases that match TRBD2. This CDR3 has 15 residues. CDR1 is MDHEN, CDR2 SYDVKM, per germline. Losses at the gene ends were 1 base for V and 2 bases for J; bases not matched to a gene: 3. The CDR3 loop reads CASSLSQRDTDTQYF. As DNA, the CDR3 is TGTGCCAGCAGTTTATCCCAGCGGGACACAGATACGCAGTATTTT.

This clonotype was recorded a few times. V gene TRBV11-2 combines with J gene TRBJ2-3; the D gene could be TRBD1 or TRBD2 (5 bases each). Looked up from germline, CDR1 is SGHAT and CDR2 is FQNNGV. V lost 5 bases and J 2 bases, leaving 20 bases between the germline ends. This CDR3 spans 17 amino acids. CDR3 nucleotides: TGTGCCAGCAGCCACGGGACGGGGTTTCGATTCACAGATACGCAGTATTTT. It yields the protein CASSHGTGFRFTDTQYF. The full variable domain, in which reference TRBV11-2 and TRBJ2-3 provide the parts outside the CDR3, is EAGVAQSPRYKIIEKRQSVAFWCNPISGHATLYWYQQILGQGPKLLIQFQNNGVVDDSQLPKDRFSAERLKGVDSTLKIQPAKLEDSAVYLCASSHGTGFRFTDTQYFGPGTRLTVL.

The rearrangement uses TRBV3-1 and TRBJ1-4; no clear D gene. Deletions cut 1 base from V and 6 bases from J, with 6 bases between. Germline V gene data show CDR1 as LGHDT and CDR2 as YNNKEL (reference sequence). This CDR3 is 13 amino acids long. As DNA, the CDR3 is TGTGCCAGCAGCCAAGCTAGTTATGAAAAACTGTTTTTT. This gives the protein CASSQASYEKLFF.